The following is a T cell receptor (beta chain) sequence with its context. Its antigen is currently unknown. From the 5' RACE reads, TCRdb called clonotypes with MiXCR, one entry per CDR3 protein. The sample yields about 520,000 distinct CDR3 sequences, approximately 22% seen once. This CDR3 has 15 residues. V shed 7 bases and J shed 0 bases, with 13 bases lying between them. From germline, CDR1 is SGHTA and CDR2 FQGNSA. This sample was taken from a study of identical twins. General observations from the study: Among out-of-frame alpha sequences shared by twins, low generation probability occurred in excess.

The sample was also reused in another study, on T cells expressing NK-cell markers.

Sequenced sample: CD4+ T cells sorted from blood. The rearrangement uses TRBV7-2 and TRBJ2-1; D is uncertain. This clonotype originated in a young woman in good health. The DNA for the CDR3 is TGTGCCAGCACTCCTCAGGCGAGCTCCTACAATGAGCAGTTCTTC. Translated: CASTPQASSYNEQFF.